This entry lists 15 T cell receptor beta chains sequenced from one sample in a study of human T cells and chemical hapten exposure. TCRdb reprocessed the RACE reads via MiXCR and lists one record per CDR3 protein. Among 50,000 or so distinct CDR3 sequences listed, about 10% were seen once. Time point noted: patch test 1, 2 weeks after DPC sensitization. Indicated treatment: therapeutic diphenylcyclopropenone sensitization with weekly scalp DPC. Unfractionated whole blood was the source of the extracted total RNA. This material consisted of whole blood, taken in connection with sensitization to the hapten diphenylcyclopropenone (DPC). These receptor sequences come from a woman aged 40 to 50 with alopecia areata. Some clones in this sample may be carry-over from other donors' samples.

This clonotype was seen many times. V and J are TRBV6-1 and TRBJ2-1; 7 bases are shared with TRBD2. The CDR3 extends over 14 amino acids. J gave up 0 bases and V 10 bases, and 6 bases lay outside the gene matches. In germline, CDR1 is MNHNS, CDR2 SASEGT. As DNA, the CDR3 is TGTGCCACCCAGTGGGGGGGCTCCTACAATGAGCAGTTCTTC. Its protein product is CATQWGGSYNEQFF.

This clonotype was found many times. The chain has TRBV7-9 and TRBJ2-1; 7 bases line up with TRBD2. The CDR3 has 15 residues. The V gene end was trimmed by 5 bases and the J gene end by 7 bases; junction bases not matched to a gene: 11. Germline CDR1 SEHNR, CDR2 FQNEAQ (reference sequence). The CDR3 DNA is TGTGCCAGCAGCCCCCGGGGGGACGCAAGTAATGAGCAGTTCTTC. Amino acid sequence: CASSPRGDASNEQFF.

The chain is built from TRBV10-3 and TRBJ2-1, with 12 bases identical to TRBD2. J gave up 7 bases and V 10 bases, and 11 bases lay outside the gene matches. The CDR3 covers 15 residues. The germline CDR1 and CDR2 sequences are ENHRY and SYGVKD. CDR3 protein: CATHPSGRALNEQFF. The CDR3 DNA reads TGTGCCACCCATCCTAGCGGGAGGGCTTTAAATGAGCAGTTCTTC.

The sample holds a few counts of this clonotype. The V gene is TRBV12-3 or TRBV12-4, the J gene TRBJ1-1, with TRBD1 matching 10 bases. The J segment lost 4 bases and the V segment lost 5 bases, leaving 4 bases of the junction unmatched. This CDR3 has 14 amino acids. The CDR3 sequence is CASSPRTGGTEAFF. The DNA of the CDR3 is TGTGCCAGCAGTCCGAGGACAGGGGGCACTGAAGCTTTCTTT.

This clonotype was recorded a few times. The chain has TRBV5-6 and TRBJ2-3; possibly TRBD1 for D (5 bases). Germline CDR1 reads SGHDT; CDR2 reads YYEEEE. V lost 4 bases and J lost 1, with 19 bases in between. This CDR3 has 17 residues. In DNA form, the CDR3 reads TGTGCCAGCAGCCGTAATCCCCGCGGACACCGCACAGATACGCAGTATTTT. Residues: CASSRNPRGHRTDTQYF.

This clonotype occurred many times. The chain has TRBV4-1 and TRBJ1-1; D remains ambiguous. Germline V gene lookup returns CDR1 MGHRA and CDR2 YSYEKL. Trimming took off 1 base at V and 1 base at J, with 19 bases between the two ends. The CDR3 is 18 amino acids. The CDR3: CASSQVGLRTSRNTEAFF. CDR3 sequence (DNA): TGCGCCAGCAGCCAAGTTGGACTCCGGACGAGTAGGAACACTGAAGCTTTCTTT.

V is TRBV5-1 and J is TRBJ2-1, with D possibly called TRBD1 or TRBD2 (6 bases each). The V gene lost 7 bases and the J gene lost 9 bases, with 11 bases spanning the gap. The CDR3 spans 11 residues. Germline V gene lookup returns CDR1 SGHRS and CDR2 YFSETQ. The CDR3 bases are TGCGCCAGCCGGGGGCAGGGTGAGCAGTTCTTC. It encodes CASRGQGEQFF.

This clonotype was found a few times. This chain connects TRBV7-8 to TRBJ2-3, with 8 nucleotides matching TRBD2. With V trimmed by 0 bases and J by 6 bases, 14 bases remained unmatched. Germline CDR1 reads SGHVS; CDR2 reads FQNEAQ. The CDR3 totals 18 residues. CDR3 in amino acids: CASSLASASGRQGDTQYF. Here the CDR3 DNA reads TGTGCCAGCAGCTTAGCTTCGGCTAGCGGGCGGCAGGGGGATACGCAGTATTTT.

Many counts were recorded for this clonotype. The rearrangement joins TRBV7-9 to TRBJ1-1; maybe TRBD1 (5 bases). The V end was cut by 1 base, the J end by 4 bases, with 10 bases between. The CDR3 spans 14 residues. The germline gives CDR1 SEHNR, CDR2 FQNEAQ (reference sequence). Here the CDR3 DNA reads TGTGCCAGCAGCTTAGAGTCAGGGTTCACTGAAGCTTTCTTT. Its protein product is CASSLESGFTEAFF.

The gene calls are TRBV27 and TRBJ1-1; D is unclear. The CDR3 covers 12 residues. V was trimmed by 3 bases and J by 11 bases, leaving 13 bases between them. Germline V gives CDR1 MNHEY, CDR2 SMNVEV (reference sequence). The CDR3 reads CASSLRSGRAFF. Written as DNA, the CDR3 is TGTGCCAGCAGTTTGCGCTCCGGTCGGGCTTTCTTT.

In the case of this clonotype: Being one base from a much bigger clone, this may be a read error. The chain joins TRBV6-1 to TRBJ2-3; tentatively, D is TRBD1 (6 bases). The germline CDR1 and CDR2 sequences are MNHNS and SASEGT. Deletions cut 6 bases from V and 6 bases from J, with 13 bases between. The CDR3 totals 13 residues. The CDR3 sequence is CASRDSAPDTQYF. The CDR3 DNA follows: TGTGCCAGCAGGGACAGCGCCCCGGATACGCAGTATTTT.

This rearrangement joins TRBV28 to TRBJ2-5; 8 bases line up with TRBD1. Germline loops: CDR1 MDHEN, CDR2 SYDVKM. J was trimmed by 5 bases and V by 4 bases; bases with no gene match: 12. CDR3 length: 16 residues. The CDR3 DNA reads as TGTGCCAGCAGTTCCCCCCCCTACAGGACAGGGGAGACCCAGTACTTC. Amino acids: CASSSPPYRTGETQYF.

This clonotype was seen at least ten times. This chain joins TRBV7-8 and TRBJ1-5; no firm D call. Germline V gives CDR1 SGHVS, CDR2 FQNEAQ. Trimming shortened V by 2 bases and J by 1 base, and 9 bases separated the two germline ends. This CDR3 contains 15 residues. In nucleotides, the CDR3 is TGTGCCAGCAGCTTAAGTATGGGGAGCAATCAGCCCCAGCATTTT. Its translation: CASSLSMGSNQPQHF.

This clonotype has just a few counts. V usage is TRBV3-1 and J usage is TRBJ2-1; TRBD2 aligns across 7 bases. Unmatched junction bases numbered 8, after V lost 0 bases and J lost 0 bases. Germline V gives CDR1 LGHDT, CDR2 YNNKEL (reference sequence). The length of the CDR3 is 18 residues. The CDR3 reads CASSQDSPLADSYNEQFF. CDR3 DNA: TGTGCCAGCAGCCAAGATTCCCCCCTAGCGGACTCCTACAATGAGCAGTTCTTC.

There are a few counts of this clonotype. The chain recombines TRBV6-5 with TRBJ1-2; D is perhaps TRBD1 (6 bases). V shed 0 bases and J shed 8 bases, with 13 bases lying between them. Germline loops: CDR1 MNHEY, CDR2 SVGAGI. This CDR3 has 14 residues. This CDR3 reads CASSYSSQGWGYTF. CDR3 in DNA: TGTGCCAGCAGTTACTCGTCACAGGGTTGGGGCTACACCTTC.